This T cell receptor beta chain was recovered during a study of T cells in Graves' hyperthyroidism and ophthalmopathy. Study overall: Once the initial diagnosis was made, peripheral blood was obtained before any treatment.

This clonotype was detected many times. Germline assignment: CDR1 SEHNR and CDR2 FQNEAQ (reference sequence). V gave up 5 bases and J gave up 3 bases, with 8 bases separating them. This CDR3 is built from 13 residues. Authors of the study amplified TCR beta CDR3 regions from RNA transcripts. RT-PCR in the first round (using the HTBI primer set) targeted the TCR CDR3. MiXCR was run by TCRdb on the multiplex PCR reads, yielding one entry per CDR3 protein. Among about 600,000 distinct CDR3 sequences, about 14% were seen once, and the ten largest hold 7% to 9%. Pregnant or lactating patients were excluded, as were those with uncontrolled infection or other autoimmune disease. Clinical symptoms, serum thyroxine, TRAb, thyroid ultrasound and orbital computed tomography informed diagnoses.

The sample comprised blood. The J gene is TRBJ1-5, the V gene TRBV7-9; no clear D gene. The source of this sequence is a woman between 18 and 29 years old with Graves' ophthalmopathy. As DNA, the CDR3 is TGTGCCAGCAGCCCCATGGCCAATCAGCCCCAGCATTTT. Its translation: CASSPMANQPQHF.